These 2 T cell receptor beta chains were sequenced from one sample in a study of cytomegalovirus exposure and HLA in healthy donors. PCR primers comprised 60 Vbeta and 13 Jbeta primers. The assay was immunoSEQ multiplex PCR, and TCRdb's table has in-frame clones only and misses some. The data show 200,000 or so clones, about four fifths seen once. Sample: PBMCs. The receptors here all came from a woman under 40 in good health and CMV-seropositive.

This clone was seen only a few times. The chain combines TRBV2 with TRBJ1-1, with no clear D. Per germline, CDR1 SNHLY and CDR2 FYNNEI. The CDR3 runs to 14 residues. The germline V and J ends were trimmed by 8 bases and 1 base, with 14 bases remaining between them. The CDR3 DNA sequence: TGTGCCAGCTCGAGAGTGGAGGGGAACACTGAAGCTTTCTTT. Translation gives CASSRVEGNTEAFF.

The gene calls are TRBV28 and TRBJ2-5, with TRBD1 matching 7 bases. The tail of the sequence fits TRBJ2-7 better, so the J call may be wrong. Germline V lookup: CDR1 MDHEN, CDR2 SYDVKM. The CDR3 contains 15 residues. CDR3 DNA: TGTGCCAGCAGTCACGACCAGACAGGGCTTCCCGAGCAGTACTTC. Encoded protein: CASSHDQTGLPEQYF.